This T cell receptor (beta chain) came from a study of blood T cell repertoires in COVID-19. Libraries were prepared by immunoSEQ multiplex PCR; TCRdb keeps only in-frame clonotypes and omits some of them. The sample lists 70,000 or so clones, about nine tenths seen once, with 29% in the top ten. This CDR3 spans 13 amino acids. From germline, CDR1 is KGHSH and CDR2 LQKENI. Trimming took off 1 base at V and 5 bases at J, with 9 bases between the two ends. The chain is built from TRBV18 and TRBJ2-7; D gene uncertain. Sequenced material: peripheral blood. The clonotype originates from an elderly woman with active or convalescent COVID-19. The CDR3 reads CASSPLLTDEQYF. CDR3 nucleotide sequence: TGTGCCAGCTCACCACTTTTGACTGACGAGCAGTACTTC.